This is a list of T cell receptor beta chains from one sample in a study of shared clonotypes between healthy human individuals. Profiled with immunoSEQ multiplex PCR; TCRdb holds only in-frame clones, not every one. The data contain more than 2,000,000 clones, roughly 92% of them singletons. Input material: naive CD4+ T cells sorted from blood. These receptors were taken from a man aged 18-30 years in good health. Each CDR3 is given with its conserved first and last residue. The order of the fields is clone size, V gene, J gene, D gene, CDR3 length, CDR3 DNA, CDR3 protein. D genes are given only for firm matches. Clone size is shown for a subset of rows, as once, few, many or a class of expanded clone.

size: -
V: TRBV18
J: TRBJ1-1
D: -
length: 16
DNA: TGTGCCAGCTCAAGAACGATCGGACACCAGAACACTGAAGCTTTCTTT
CDR3: CASSRTIGHQNTEAFF

size: -
V: TRBV6-6
J: TRBJ2-3
D: -
length: 14
DNA: TGTGCCAGCATGCGGGACTCAACAACAGATACGCAGTATTTT
CDR3: CASMRDSTTDTQYF

size: -
V: TRBV27
J: TRBJ1-6
D: TRBD1
length: 16
DNA: TGTGCCAGCAGACCAGGGACAGGGGGCTCTCGGTCACCCCTCCACTTT
CDR3: CASRPGTGGSRSPLHF

size: once
V: TRBV7-2
J: TRBJ2-2
D: -
length: 16
DNA: TGTGCCAGCAGCCGCAGGAGCGGCGTGGAGACCGGGGAGCTGTTTTTT
CDR3: CASSRRSGVETGELFF

size: -
V: TRBV6-4
J: TRBJ2-3
D: -
length: 16
DNA: TGTGCCAGCAGCGAGGGTCTAGCCGGATTCACAGATACGCAGTATTTT
CDR3: CASSEGLAGFTDTQYF

size: once
V: TRBV28
J: TRBJ2-7
D: TRBD1
length: 12
DNA: TGTGCCAGCAGTTCAGGGACAGCGATACAGTACTTC
CDR3: CASSSGTAIQYF

size: -
V: TRBV10-3
J: TRBJ1-2
D: -
length: 13
DNA: TGTGCCATCAGCGAGTCGGGAGGGTATGGCTACACCTTC
CDR3: CAISESGGYGYTF

size: -
V: TRBV7-8
J: TRBJ1-5
D: -
length: 13
DNA: TGTGCCAGCACCCCCGGGGTAAATCAGCCCCAGCATTTT
CDR3: CASTPGVNQPQHF

size: -
V: TRBV7-3
J: TRBJ1-6
D: -
length: 14
DNA: TGTGCCACTAATCCGGGACTGCGGAATTCACCCCTCCACTTT
CDR3: CATNPGLRNSPLHF

size: -
V: TRBV7-9
J: TRBJ1-5
D: -
length: 14
DNA: TGTGCCAGCAGCTTACTAGGAAGCAATCAGCCCCAGCATTTT
CDR3: CASSLLGSNQPQHF